A selection of T cell receptor beta chains follows, all from one sample in a study of spatial heterogeneity in lung cancer. From the 5' RACE reads, TCRdb called clonotypes with MiXCR, one entry per CDR3 protein. The sample includes 5,500 to 8,500 distinct CDR3 sequences, about 14% of them seen just once. The material was lung tumor tissue, obtained at surgery. Receptor source: a male donor with early-stage non-small cell lung cancer. CDR3s include the opening cysteine and the closing phenylalanine or tryptophan. D genes are given only for firm matches. Size is omitted from some rows. Given values are once, few, many or a class for expanded clones.

DNA: TGTGCCACCAGCAGAGAGGGTTCCTACGAGCAGTACTTC
CDR3: CATSREGSYEQYF
V: TRBV15
D: .
size: many
J: TRBJ2-7

DNA: TGCAGCGTTATTGACATTCCTGAAGCTTTCTTT
CDR3: CSVIDIPEAFF
V: TRBV29-1
D: .
size: .
J: TRBJ1-1

DNA: TGCAGTGCGGAGGGGATTAACACCGGGGAGCTGTTTTTT
CDR3: CSAEGINTGELFF
V: TRBV20-1
D: .
size: many
J: TRBJ2-2

DNA: TGTGCCAGCAGCCTCGACAGGGGTCGGTCCTACAATGAGCAGTTCTTC
CDR3: CASSLDRGRSYNEQFF
V: TRBV11-2
D: TRBD1
size: many
J: TRBJ2-1

DNA: TGTGCCAGCAATCCACCTGGGAACAATCAGCCCCAGCATTTT
CDR3: CASNPPGNNQPQHF
V: TRBV12-3/TRBV12-4
D: .
size: few
J: TRBJ1-5

DNA: TGCAGCGTTGTTGGGGTGAGCTCCTACAATGAGCAGTTCTTC
CDR3: CSVVGVSSYNEQFF
V: TRBV29-1
D: .
size: .
J: TRBJ2-1

DNA: TGTGCCAGCAGTGAAGGGCAGCGCCTGCCCCAGCATTTT
CDR3: CASSEGQRLPQHF
V: TRBV6-1
D: .
size: .
J: TRBJ1-5

DNA: TGTGCCAGCAGCTTAGTTTTGGACCGCTCTGGAAACACCATATATTTT
CDR3: CASSLVLDRSGNTIYF
V: TRBV7-8
D: .
size: medium-sized
J: TRBJ1-3

DNA: TGTGCCTGGAGTTCCCCCGACCTGGCCTATAATTCACCCCTCCACTTT
CDR3: CAWSSPDLAYNSPLHF
V: TRBV30
D: .
size: medium-sized
J: TRBJ1-6

DNA: TGTGCCAGCAGCCGTACCCGAGGGACACAAGAGACCCAGTACTTC
CDR3: CASSRTRGTQETQYF
V: TRBV11-2
D: .
size: many
J: TRBJ2-5

DNA: TGCGCCAGCAGACAGGGGATGGGTAATTCACCCCTCCACTTT
CDR3: CASRQGMGNSPLHF
V: TRBV5-1
D: TRBD1
size: many
J: TRBJ1-6

DNA: TGTGCCAGCAGTTTAAGGGGGACTAGCGGGGTAGGTGCAGATACGCAGTATTTT
CDR3: CASSLRGTSGVGADTQYF
V: TRBV27
D: TRBD2
size: medium-sized
J: TRBJ2-3

DNA: TGTGCCAGCAGTGTCAAGTACAACTATGGCTACACCTTC
CDR3: CASSVKYNYGYTF
V: TRBV27
D: .
size: medium-sized
J: TRBJ1-2

DNA: TGTGCCAGCAGTGAAGCCAGGCATTACGAGCAGTACTTC
CDR3: CASSEARHYEQYF
V: TRBV2
D: .
size: many
J: TRBJ2-7

DNA: TGTGCCCAAGGCGATCAGCCCCAGCATTTT
CDR3: CAQGDQPQHF
V: TRBV27
D: .
size: many
J: TRBJ1-5

DNA: TGTGCCAGCAGGGGGACTGTCGGGACCCAGTACTTC
CDR3: CASRGTVGTQYF
V: TRBV12-3/TRBV12-4
D: .
size: many
J: TRBJ2-5

DNA: TGTGCCAGCAGCTTGATCGGCTTCCCTCGGGGCACAGATACGCAGTATTTT
CDR3: CASSLIGFPRGTDTQYF
V: TRBV7-3
D: .
size: many
J: TRBJ2-3

DNA: TGTGCCAGCAGCCAAGTCGGGGCAGGCGAGACCTACGAGCAGTACTTC
CDR3: CASSQVGAGETYEQYF
V: TRBV4-2
D: .
size: many
J: TRBJ2-7

DNA: TGTGCCAGCAGCCTTCAGGGTTACGGTGAGCAGTTCTTC
CDR3: CASSLQGYGEQFF
V: TRBV14
D: .
size: medium-sized
J: TRBJ2-1

DNA: TGTGCCAGCACCTGGGGCAATCAGCCCCAGCATTTT
CDR3: CASTWGNQPQHF
V: TRBV2
D: .
size: many
J: TRBJ1-5

DNA: TGTGCCAGCGGGGGACAGGGTTCGAATGGCTACACCTTC
CDR3: CASGGQGSNGYTF
V: TRBV28
D: TRBD1
size: medium-sized
J: TRBJ1-2

DNA: TGTGCCAGCAGTTCCAACTACAGGGGGCTCGACGAGCAGTACTTC
CDR3: CASSSNYRGLDEQYF
V: TRBV12-3/TRBV12-4
D: TRBD1
size: medium-sized
J: TRBJ2-7

DNA: TGTGCTATGAGAGCGGGGCAAGACAATGAGCAGTTCTTC
CDR3: CAMRAGQDNEQFF
V: TRBV12-5
D: TRBD2
size: many
J: TRBJ2-1

DNA: TGCAGTGCTAGAGTTCCCGGACAGTCGAGGAACACCATATATTTT
CDR3: CSARVPGQSRNTIYF
V: TRBV20-1
D: .
size: many
J: TRBJ1-3

DNA: TGTGCCTGGAGTAAAACAGGGGTCCGGGAGACCCAGTACTTC
CDR3: CAWSKTGVRETQYF
V: TRBV30
D: TRBD1
size: many
J: TRBJ2-5

DNA: TGCGCCAGCAGCCCTCAGACAGGGGTTTTTAACCACGAGCAGTACTTC
CDR3: CASSPQTGVFNHEQYF
V: TRBV4-1
D: TRBD1
size: medium-sized
J: TRBJ2-7

DNA: TGCGCCAGCAAACAGGACAGGGGATCCGGGGAGCTGTTTTTT
CDR3: CASKQDRGSGELFF
V: TRBV10-1
D: TRBD1
size: medium-sized
J: TRBJ2-2

DNA: TGTGCCAGCAGTCCCAGCGTTAGCAAATACAATGAGCAGTTCTTC
CDR3: CASSPSVSKYNEQFF
V: TRBV6-4
D: .
size: medium-sized
J: TRBJ2-1

DNA: TGTGCCAGCAGCTTCCGGGGAGGGACAGATACGCAGTATTTT
CDR3: CASSFRGGTDTQYF
V: TRBV11-3
D: TRBD2
size: .
J: TRBJ2-3

DNA: TGTGCCAGTACTAGTCACTCCTCCTACAATGAGCAGTTCTTC
CDR3: CASTSHSSYNEQFF
V: TRBV6-2/TRBV6-3
D: .
size: .
J: TRBJ2-1

DNA: TGCGCCAGCAGCCGCTCGACAGGGCCAGCGAACACCGGGGAGCTGTTTTTT
CDR3: CASSRSTGPANTGELFF
V: TRBV5-1
D: TRBD1
size: many
J: TRBJ2-2

DNA: TGTGCCAGCAGTTTAGCCTGGCAGGGAGAGACCCAGTACTTC
CDR3: CASSLAWQGETQYF
V: TRBV12-3/TRBV12-4
D: .
size: many
J: TRBJ2-5

DNA: TGTGCCAGCAGCTTATCCCGAGGCAATGAGCAGTTCTTC
CDR3: CASSLSRGNEQFF
V: TRBV7-2
D: .
size: many
J: TRBJ2-1

DNA: TGCAGTGCTAGAGATAGCAGGCGGAGCACTGAAGCTTTCTTT
CDR3: CSARDSRRSTEAFF
V: TRBV20-1
D: .
size: .
J: TRBJ1-1

DNA: TGTGCCAGCTCACCCGGGGGCCCCGGTGAACCCCAGCATTTT
CDR3: CASSPGGPGEPQHF
V: TRBV18
D: .
size: many
J: TRBJ1-5

DNA: TGTGCCAGCAGATACCAGGGGAACACTGAAGCTTTCTTT
CDR3: CASRYQGNTEAFF
V: TRBV27
D: .
size: .
J: TRBJ1-1

DNA: TGTGCCAGCAACCCCTTGGCGGGGGGGTGGCAGACCCAGTACTTC
CDR3: CASNPLAGGWQTQYF
V: TRBV27
D: TRBD2
size: many
J: TRBJ2-5

DNA: TGTGCCAGCAGGTTAGCGGGAGGGCCCTACAATGAGCAGTTCTTC
CDR3: CASRLAGGPYNEQFF
V: TRBV12-3/TRBV12-4
D: TRBD2
size: many
J: TRBJ2-1

DNA: TGCAGTGTTGTGACGGGTTTGGATGGCTACACCTTC
CDR3: CSVVTGLDGYTF
V: TRBV20-1
D: .
size: many
J: TRBJ1-2

DNA: TGTGCCAGCAGCTTAGGGATGAAAGAAAAACTGTTTTTT
CDR3: CASSLGMKEKLFF
V: TRBV11-2
D: .
size: many
J: TRBJ1-4

DNA: TGTGCCAGCAGTGGCGACGGGAGCTCCTATAATTCACCCCTCCACTTT
CDR3: CASSGDGSSYNSPLHF
V: TRBV28
D: .
size: many
J: TRBJ1-6

DNA: TGCGCCAGCAGCTTGGAGGGATGGTTGAACACTGAAGCTTTCTTT
CDR3: CASSLEGWLNTEAFF
V: TRBV5-1
D: .
size: medium-sized
J: TRBJ1-1

DNA: TGTGCCAGCAGTTTCAGAGAGAACGCTGAAGCTTTCTTT
CDR3: CASSFRENAEAFF
V: TRBV28
D: .
size: .
J: TRBJ1-1

DNA: TGTGCCAGCAGTTTATACCAGACCGGGGAGCTGTTTTTT
CDR3: CASSLYQTGELFF
V: TRBV28
D: .
size: many
J: TRBJ2-2

DNA: TGTGCCAGTAGTAGGGCGATTAGCAATCAGCCCCAGCATTTT
CDR3: CASSRAISNQPQHF
V: TRBV19
D: .
size: medium-sized
J: TRBJ1-5

DNA: TGTGCCAGCAGTTACGCGACAGGGGGCGCTGGGACTGAAGCTTTCTTT
CDR3: CASSYATGGAGTEAFF
V: TRBV6-5
D: TRBD1
size: many
J: TRBJ1-1

DNA: TGTGCCAGCAGTTTGGTATCGCCGGTCCTCGGCGAGCAGTACTTC
CDR3: CASSLVSPVLGEQYF
V: TRBV12-3/TRBV12-4
D: .
size: .
J: TRBJ2-7

DNA: TGTGCCAGCAGCCAAGATTCACTCCGCTCTGGAAACACCATATATTTT
CDR3: CASSQDSLRSGNTIYF
V: TRBV3-1
D: .
size: many
J: TRBJ1-3

DNA: TGTGCCAGCAGTCACAGGGGTGTCTATGAGCAGTTCTTC
CDR3: CASSHRGVYEQFF
V: TRBV27
D: TRBD1
size: many
J: TRBJ2-1

DNA: TGTGCCAGCAGCCAAGACGGCAGCCCTCAAGCCAAAAACATTCAGTACTTC
CDR3: CASSQDGSPQAKNIQYF
V: TRBV3-1
D: .
size: many
J: TRBJ2-4

DNA: TGTGCCAGCAGCCCAGGCCGGGGACAGGGGTTTCGGGGCTACACCTTC
CDR3: CASSPGRGQGFRGYTF
V: TRBV7-2
D: TRBD1
size: medium-sized
J: TRBJ1-2

DNA: TGTGCCATCAGTGAGTCGTGGGAGGGCTCTGAAGCTTTCTTT
CDR3: CAISESWEGSEAFF
V: TRBV10-3
D: .
size: medium-sized
J: TRBJ1-1

DNA: TGTGCCATCAGTGAGAACCGCGCCTCCTCACCCCTCCACTTT
CDR3: CAISENRASSPLHF
V: TRBV10-3
D: .
size: many
J: TRBJ1-6